This T cell receptor (beta chain) was captured in a study of T cells after yellow fever vaccination. J was trimmed by 7 bases and V by 6 bases; bases with no gene match: 8. This CDR3 spans 16 amino acids. MiXCR, run by TCRdb on the 5' RACE reads, gives a single entry per CDR3 protein. The table lists more than 300,000 distinct CDR3 sequences, roughly 6.8% of them singletons, with over 15% in the top ten. The chain employs TRBV12-3 or TRBV12-4 and TRBJ2-2; 13 positions match TRBD2. This TCR came from a man younger than 35 who received the YFV17D yellow fever vaccine. Sample: PBMCs, taken roughly 45 days after the first yellow fever vaccination. The CDR3 nucleotides read TGTGCCAGCAGCGAACTAGCGGGAGGGTTGGGCGGGGAGCTGTTTTTT. Its translation: CASSELAGGLGGELFF.